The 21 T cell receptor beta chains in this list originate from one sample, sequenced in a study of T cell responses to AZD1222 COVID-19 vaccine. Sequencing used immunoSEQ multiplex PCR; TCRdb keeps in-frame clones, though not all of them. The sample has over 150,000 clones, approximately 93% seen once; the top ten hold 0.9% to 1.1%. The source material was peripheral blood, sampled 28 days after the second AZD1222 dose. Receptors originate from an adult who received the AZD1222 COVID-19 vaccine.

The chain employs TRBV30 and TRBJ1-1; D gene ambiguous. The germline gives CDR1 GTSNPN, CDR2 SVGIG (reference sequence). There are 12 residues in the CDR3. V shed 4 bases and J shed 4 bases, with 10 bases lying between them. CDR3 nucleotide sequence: TGTGCCTGGAAGGTTTCGGTCACTGAAGCTTTCTTT. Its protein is CAWKVSVTEAFF.

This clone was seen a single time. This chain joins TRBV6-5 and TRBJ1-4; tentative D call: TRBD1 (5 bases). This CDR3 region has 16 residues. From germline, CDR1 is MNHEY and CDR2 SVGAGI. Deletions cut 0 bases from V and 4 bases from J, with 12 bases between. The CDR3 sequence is CASSYSWGRLNEKLFF. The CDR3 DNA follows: TGTGCCAGCAGTTACTCTTGGGGACGGCTTAATGAAAAACTGTTTTTT.

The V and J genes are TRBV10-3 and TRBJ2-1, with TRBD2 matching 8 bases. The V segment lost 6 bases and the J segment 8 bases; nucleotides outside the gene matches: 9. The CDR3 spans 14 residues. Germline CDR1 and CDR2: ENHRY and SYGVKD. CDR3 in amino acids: CAIRTSVRGDEQFF. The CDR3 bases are TGTGCCATCAGGACTAGCGTCAGAGGGGATGAGCAGTTCTTC.

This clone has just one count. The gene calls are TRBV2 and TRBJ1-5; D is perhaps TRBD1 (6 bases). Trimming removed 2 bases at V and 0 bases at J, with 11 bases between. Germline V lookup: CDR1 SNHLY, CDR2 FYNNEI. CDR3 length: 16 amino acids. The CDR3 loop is CASSELQGHSNQPQHF. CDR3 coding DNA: TGTGCCAGCAGTGAACTACAGGGACATAGCAATCAGCCCCAGCATTTT.

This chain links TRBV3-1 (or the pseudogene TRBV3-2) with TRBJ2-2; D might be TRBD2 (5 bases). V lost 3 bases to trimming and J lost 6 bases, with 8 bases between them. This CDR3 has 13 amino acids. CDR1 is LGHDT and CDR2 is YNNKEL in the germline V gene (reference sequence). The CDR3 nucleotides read TGTGCCAGCAGCCAGGGAGTAGCCGGGGAGCTGTTTTTT. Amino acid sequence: CASSQGVAGELFF.

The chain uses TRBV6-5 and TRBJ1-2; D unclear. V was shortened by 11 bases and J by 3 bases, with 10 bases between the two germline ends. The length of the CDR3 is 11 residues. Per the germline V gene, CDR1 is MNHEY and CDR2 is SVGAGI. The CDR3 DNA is TGTGCCTCGGGAACAGACTATGGCTACACCTTC. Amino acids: CASGTDYGYTF.

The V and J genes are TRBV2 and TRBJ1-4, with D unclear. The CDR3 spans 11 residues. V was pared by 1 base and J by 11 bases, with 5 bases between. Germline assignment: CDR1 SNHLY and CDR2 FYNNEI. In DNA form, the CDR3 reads TGTGCCAGCAGTGAAGGTTGGAAACTGTTTTTT. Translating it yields CASSEGWKLFF.

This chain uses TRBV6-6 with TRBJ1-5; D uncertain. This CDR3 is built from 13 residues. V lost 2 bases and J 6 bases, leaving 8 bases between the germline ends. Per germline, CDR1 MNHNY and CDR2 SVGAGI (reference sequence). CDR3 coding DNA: TGTGCCAGCAGTTACGAGGGCGGTCAGCCCCAGCATTTT. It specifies CASSYEGGQPQHF.

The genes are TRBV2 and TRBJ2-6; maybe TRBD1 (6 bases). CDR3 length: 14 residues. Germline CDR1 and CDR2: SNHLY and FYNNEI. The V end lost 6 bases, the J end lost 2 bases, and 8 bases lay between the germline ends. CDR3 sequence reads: CASSYRAGANVLTF. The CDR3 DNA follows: TGTGCCAGCAGCTACAGGGCTGGGGCCAACGTCCTGACTTTC.

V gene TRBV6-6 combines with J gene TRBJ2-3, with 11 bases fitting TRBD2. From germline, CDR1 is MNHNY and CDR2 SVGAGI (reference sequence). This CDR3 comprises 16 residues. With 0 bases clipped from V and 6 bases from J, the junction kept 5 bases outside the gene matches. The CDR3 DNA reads TGTGCCAGCAGTTACTCGCGGGCTAGCGGGGGGGATACGCAGTATTTT. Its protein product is CASSYSRASGGDTQYF.

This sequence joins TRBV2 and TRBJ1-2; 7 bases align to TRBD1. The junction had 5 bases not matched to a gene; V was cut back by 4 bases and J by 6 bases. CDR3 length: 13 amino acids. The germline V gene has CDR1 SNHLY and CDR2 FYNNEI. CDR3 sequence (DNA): TGTGCCAGCAGTGTTTTGACAGGGAATGGCTACACCTTC. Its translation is CASSVLTGNGYTF.

The CDR3 sequence: CASRSRGPQHF. The CDR3 DNA is TGTGCCAGCAGGTCCCGGGGTCCCCAGCATTTT. The chain links TRBV12-3 or TRBV12-4 to TRBJ1-5; no reliable D call. There are 11 residues in the CDR3. V was shortened by 6 bases and J by 10 bases, with 10 bases between the two germline ends.

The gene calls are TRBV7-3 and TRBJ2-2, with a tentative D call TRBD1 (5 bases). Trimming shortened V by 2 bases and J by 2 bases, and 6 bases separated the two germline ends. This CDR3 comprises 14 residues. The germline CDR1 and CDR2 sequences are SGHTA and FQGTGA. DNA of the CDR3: TGTGCCAGCAGCTTAGACAGTAACACCGGGGAGCTGTTTTTT. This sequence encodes CASSLDSNTGELFF.

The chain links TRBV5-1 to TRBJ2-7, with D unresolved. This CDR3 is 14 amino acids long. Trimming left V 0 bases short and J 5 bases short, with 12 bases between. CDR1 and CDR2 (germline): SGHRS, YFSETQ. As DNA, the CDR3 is TGCGCCAGCAGCTTGGACCCTCCCTTGGACGAGCAGTACTTC. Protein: CASSLDPPLDEQYF.

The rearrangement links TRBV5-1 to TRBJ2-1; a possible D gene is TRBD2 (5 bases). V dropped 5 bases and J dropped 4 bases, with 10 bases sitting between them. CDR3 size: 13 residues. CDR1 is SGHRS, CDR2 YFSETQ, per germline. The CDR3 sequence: CASSPGEYNEQFF. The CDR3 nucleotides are TGCGCCAGCAGTCCTGGGGAGTACAATGAGCAGTTCTTC.

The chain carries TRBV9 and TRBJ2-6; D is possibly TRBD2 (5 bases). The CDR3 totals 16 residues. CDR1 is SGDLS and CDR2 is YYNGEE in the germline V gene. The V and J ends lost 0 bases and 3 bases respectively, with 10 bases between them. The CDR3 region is CASSVATGFGANVLTF. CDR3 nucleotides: TGTGCCAGCAGCGTAGCTACGGGGTTTGGGGCCAACGTCCTGACTTTC.

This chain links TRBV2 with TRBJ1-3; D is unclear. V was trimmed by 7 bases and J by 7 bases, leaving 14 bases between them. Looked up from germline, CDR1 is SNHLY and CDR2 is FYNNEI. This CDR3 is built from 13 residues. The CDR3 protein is CASTEGMFNTIYF. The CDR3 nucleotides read TGTGCCAGCACCGAGGGAATGTTCAACACCATATATTTT. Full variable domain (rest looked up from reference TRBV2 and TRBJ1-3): EPEVTQTPSHQVTQMGQEVILRCVPISNHLYFYWYRQILGQKVEFLVSFYNNEISEKSEIFDDQFSVERPDGSNFTLKIRSTKLEDSAMYFCASTEGMFNTIYFGEGSWLTVV.

The CDR3 region is CATSTRSTDTQYF. In DNA form, the CDR3 reads TGTGCCACCAGTACACGTAGCACAGATACGCAGTATTTT. The rearrangement links TRBV24-1 to TRBJ2-3; D unclear. Trimming took off 6 bases at V and 0 bases at J, with 6 bases between the two ends. Germline V gives CDR1 KGHDR, CDR2 SFDVKD. The CDR3 spans 13 residues.

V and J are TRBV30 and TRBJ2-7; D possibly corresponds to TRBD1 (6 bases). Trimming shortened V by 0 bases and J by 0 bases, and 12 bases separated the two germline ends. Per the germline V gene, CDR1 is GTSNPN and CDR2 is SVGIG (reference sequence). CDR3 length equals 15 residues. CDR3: CAWSVGRGYSYEQYF. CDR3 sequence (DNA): TGTGCCTGGAGTGTAGGCAGGGGCTACTCCTACGAGCAGTACTTC.

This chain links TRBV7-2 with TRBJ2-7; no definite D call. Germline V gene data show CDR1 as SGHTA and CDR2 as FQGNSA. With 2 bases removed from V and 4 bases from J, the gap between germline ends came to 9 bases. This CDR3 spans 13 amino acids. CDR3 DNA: TGTGCCAGCAGCTTAAACTTGGGGTACGAGCAGTACTTC. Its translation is CASSLNLGYEQYF.

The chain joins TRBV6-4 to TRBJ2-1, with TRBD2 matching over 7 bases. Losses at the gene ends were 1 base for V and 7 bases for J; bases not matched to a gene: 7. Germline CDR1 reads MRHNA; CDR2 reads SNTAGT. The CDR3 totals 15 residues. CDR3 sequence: CASSDWGGAGNEQFF. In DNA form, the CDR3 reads TGTGCCAGCAGTGACTGGGGGGGTGCGGGAAATGAGCAGTTCTTC.